Listed below are T cell receptor beta chains from one sample, sequenced in a study of cytotoxic CD8 clonotypes in ibrutinib-treated CLL. Profiling relied on immunoSEQ multiplex PCR, and the TCRdb table lists in-frame clones only, not all of them. The sample yields tens of thousands of clones, roughly 69% seen once. Material: PBMCs, obtained after 24 months of ibrutinib treatment. These receptors were collected from a human donor with chronic lymphocytic leukemia. CDR3s include the opening cysteine and the closing phenylalanine or tryptophan. The D gene is left open where the match is weak. Not all rows give a size; the values are once, few, many and, for expanded clones, a class.

TGTGCCAGCAGCCCACGAGGGGCAGATGAAGCTTTCTTT	CASSPRGADEAFF	TRBV7-3	TRBJ1-1	.	.
TGCGCCAGCAGCCAAGATCGGGGCCACGAGCAGTACTTC	CASSQDRGHEQYF	TRBV4-1	TRBJ2-7	few	.
TGTGCCAGCAGCCCTAGGATTGATAGCAATCAGCCCCAGCATTTT	CASSPRIDSNQPQHF	TRBV4-2	TRBJ1-5	few	.
TGTGCCAGCAGCCGAGACAGTGTCGGGGAGCTGTTTTTT	CASSRDSVGELFF	TRBV7-3	TRBJ2-2	.	.
TGTGCCAGCAGTCCTTCGTTGCTGGACCAGTACTTC	CASSPSLLDQYF	TRBV28	TRBJ2-5	.	.
TGTGCCAGCTCACGACCGGGGGCAGGCCTCCGCGAGCAGTACTTC	CASSRPGAGLREQYF	TRBV18	TRBJ2-7	few	.
TGTGCCAGCAGTACCGGGACAGGGGGCGGGACCCAGTACTTC	CASSTGTGGGTQYF	TRBV6-5	TRBJ2-5	.	TRBD1
TGTGCCAGCAGTTTTCATGAGCAGTTCTTC	CASSFHEQFF	TRBV6-1	TRBJ2-1	.	.
TGTGCCAGCAGCCTCCTGGAGGGCCGGGGCACAGATACGCAGTATTTT	CASSLLEGRGTDTQYF	TRBV9	TRBJ2-3	.	.
TGCGCCAGCAGGCCAGGACTAGCGGGGGGGCCGAGCTCCTACAATGAGCAGTTCTTC	CASRPGLAGGPSSYNEQFF	TRBV4-1	TRBJ2-1	.	TRBD2
TGTGCCTGGAGTAAAAATAGCAATCAGCCCCAGCATTTT	CAWSKNSNQPQHF	TRBV30	TRBJ1-5	.	.
TGTGCCAGCAGCAAAGACGGCACCGGGGAGCTGTTTTTT	CASSKDGTGELFF	TRBV7-2	TRBJ2-2	.	.
TGTGCCAGCAGCTTAGTAGGCGGGGGGCCTTCTCTCACAGATACGCAGTATTTT	CASSLVGGGPSLTDTQYF	TRBV7-8	TRBJ2-3	.	TRBD2
TGCAGCGTGGGGGGACTAGCGGGTAGTTTCGAGCAGTACTTC	CSVGGLAGSFEQYF	TRBV29-1	TRBJ2-7	.	TRBD2
TGCGCCAGCAGCTTTGTAGCGGGAGGGAAGACCCAGTACTTC	CASSFVAGGKTQYF	TRBV5-1	TRBJ2-5	.	TRBD2
TGTGCCAGCAGTTTACGGGAGGAGACCCAGTACTTC	CASSLREETQYF	TRBV28	TRBJ2-5	.	.
TGTGCCAGCAGCCTATACCACACCAGGGGGACAGATACGCAGTATTTT	CASSLYHTRGTDTQYF	TRBV7-8	TRBJ2-3	.	TRBD1
TGCGCCAGCAGCCCAGGACAGGCCTACGATGAGCAGTTCTTC	CASSPGQAYDEQFF	TRBV5-1	TRBJ2-1	.	TRBD1
TGTGCCAGCAGTATAACCGGGACAGGCTACAATGAGCAGTTCTTC	CASSITGTGYNEQFF	TRBV28	TRBJ2-1	.	TRBD1